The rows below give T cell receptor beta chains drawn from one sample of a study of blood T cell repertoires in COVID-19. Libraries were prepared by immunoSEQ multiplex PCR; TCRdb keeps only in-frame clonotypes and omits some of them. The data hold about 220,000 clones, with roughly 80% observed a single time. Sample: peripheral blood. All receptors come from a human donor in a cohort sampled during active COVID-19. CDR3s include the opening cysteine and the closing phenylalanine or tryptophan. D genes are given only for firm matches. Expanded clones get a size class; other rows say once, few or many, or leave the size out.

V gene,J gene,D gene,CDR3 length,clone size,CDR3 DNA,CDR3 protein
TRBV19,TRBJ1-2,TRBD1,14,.,TGTGCCAGTAGTATCCCGGACAGGGGCAGTGGCTACACCTTC,CASSIPDRGSGYTF
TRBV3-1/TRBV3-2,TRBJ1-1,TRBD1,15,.,TGTGCCAGCAGCCTACAGGGCAGGGGGTTTTTGGGCGCTTTCTTT,CASSLQGRGFLGAFF
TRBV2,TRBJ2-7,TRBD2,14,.,TGTGCCAGCAGACTTAGCGGGAAACCCTACGAGCAGTACTTC,CASRLSGKPYEQYF
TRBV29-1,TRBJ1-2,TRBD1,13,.,TGCAGCGTCGAGGACAGGGGGGGAGATGGCTACACCTTC,CSVEDRGGDGYTF
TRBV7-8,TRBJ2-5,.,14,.,TGTGCCAGCCGTTTGGGGAGTAATCTGGAGACCCAGTACTTC,CASRLGSNLETQYF
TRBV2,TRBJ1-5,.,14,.,TGTGCCAGCAGTGAAAACTTCGGCAATCAGCCCCAGCATTTT,CASSENFGNQPQHF
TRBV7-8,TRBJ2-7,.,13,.,TGTGCCAGCGCCCCAGGCCGGATTTACGAGCAGTACTTC,CASAPGRIYEQYF
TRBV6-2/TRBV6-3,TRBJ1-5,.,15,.,TGTGCCAGCAGTTTACAGGGTCTGCGCAATCAGCCCCAGCATTTT,CASSLQGLRNQPQHF
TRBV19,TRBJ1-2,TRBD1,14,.,TGTGCCAGTAGTATGCGGGGACAGGGGAGTGGCTACACCTTC,CASSMRGQGSGYTF
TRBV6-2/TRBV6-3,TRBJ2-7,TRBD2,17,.,TGTGCCAGCAGTTACTCGGGTACAGCGGGAGGCTCCTACGAGCAGTACTTC,CASSYSGTAGGSYEQYF
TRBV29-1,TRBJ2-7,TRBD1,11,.,TGCAGCGTTGTGTGGGGACAGGAGCAGTACTTC,CSVVWGQEQYF
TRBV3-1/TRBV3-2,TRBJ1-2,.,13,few,TGTGCCAGCAGCCTATACCCGGACAGAGACTACACCTTC,CASSLYPDRDYTF
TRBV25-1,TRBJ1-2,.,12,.,TGTGCCAGCAGTGAATACAGGGTTGGCTACACCTTC,CASSEYRVGYTF
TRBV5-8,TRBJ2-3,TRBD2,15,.,TGTGCCAGCAGCTTTAGCGGGAGCGGCGCAGATACGCAGTATTTT,CASSFSGSGADTQYF
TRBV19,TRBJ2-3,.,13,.,TGTGCCAGTAGTATCCCAAGCACAGATACGCAGTATTTT,CASSIPSTDTQYF
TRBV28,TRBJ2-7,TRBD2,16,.,TGTGCCAGCACCCCCCTGGGGACTAGCGGGGTTATCGAGCAGTACTTC,CASTPLGTSGVIEQYF
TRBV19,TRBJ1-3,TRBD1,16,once,TGTGCCAGTAGTACACTGGACAGGGGAGAAGGGAACACCATATATTTT,CASSTLDRGEGNTIYF
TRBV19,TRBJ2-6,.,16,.,TGTGCCAGTAGCCCATTCCCCGGCTCTGGGGCCAACGTCCTGACTTTC,CASSPFPGSGANVLTF
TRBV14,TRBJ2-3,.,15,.,TGTGCCAGCAGCCCTATGAGTAGCGTCACAGATACGCAGTATTTT,CASSPMSSVTDTQYF
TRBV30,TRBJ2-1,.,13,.,TGTGCCTGGAGTGTAGTCCAGGGCTGGGAGCAGTTCTTC,CAWSVVQGWEQFF
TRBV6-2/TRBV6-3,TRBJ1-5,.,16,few,TGTGCCAGCAGTTACTACGGGGGGGCCGGCCGACAGCCCCAGCATTTT,CASSYYGGAGRQPQHF
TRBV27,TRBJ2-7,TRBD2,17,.,TGTGCCAGCAGTGGGGTCAATCTAGCGGGGAGGACCTACGAGCAGTACTTC,CASSGVNLAGRTYEQYF
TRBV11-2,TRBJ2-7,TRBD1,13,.,TGTGCCAGCAGCCCAAGACGACAGGGAGAGCAGTACTTC,CASSPRRQGEQYF
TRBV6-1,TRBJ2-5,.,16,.,TGTGCCAGCAGTGTCCAATCAGGGACTGTACAAGAGACCCAGTACTTC,CASSVQSGTVQETQYF
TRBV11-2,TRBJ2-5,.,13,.,TGTGCCAGCAGCTTAGGTCCGCAGGAGACCCAGTACTTC,CASSLGPQETQYF
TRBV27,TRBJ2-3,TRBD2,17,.,TGTGCCAGCAGTTATGAGGGACTAGCGGGACGCACAGATACGCAGTATTTT,CASSYEGLAGRTDTQYF
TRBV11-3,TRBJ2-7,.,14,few,TGTGCCAGCAGCGTAGGACAAGGGGCCTACGAGCAGTACTTC,CASSVGQGAYEQYF
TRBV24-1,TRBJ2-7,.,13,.,TGTGCCACCAGCCCCGGACAGCCCTACGAGCAGTACTTC,CATSPGQPYEQYF
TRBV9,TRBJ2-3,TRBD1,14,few,TGTGCCAGCAGCGTCGGACAGGGCATGGGTACGCAGTATTTT,CASSVGQGMGTQYF
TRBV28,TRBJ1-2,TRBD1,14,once,TGTGCCAGCAGAGACAGGGGTGTTGACTATGGCTACACCTTC,CASRDRGVDYGYTF
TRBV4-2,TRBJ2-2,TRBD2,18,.,TGTGCCAGCAGCCAAGATGGTCTAGCGGGGTCGAACACCGGGGAGCTGTTTTTT,CASSQDGLAGSNTGELFF
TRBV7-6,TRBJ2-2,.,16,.,TGTGCCAGCAGCCTGAACAGGGGAGGGAACACCGGGGAGCTGTTTTTT,CASSLNRGGNTGELFF
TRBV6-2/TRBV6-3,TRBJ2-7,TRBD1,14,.,TGTGCCAGCAGTTACCCGACAGGGGTCTACGAGCAGTACTTC,CASSYPTGVYEQYF
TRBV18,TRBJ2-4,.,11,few,TGTGCCAGCTCACAAGAGCGGATTCAGTACTTC,CASSQERIQYF
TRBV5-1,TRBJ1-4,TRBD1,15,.,TGCGCCAGCAGCGGCGGTGCAGGGGGCGAGGAAAAACTGTTTTTT,CASSGGAGGEEKLFF